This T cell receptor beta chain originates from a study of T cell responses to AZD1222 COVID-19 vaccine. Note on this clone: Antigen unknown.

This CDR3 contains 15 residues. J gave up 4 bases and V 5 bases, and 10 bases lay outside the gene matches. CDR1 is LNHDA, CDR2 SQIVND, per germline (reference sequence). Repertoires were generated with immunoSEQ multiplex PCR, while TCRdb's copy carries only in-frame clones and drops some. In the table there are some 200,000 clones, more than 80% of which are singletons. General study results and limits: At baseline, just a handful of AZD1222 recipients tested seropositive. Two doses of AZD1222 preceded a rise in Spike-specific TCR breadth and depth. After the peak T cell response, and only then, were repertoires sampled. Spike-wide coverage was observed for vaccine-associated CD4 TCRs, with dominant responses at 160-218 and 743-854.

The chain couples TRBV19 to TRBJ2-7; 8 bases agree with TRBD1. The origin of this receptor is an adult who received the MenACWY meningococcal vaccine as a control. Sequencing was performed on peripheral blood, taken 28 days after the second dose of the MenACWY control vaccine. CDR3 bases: TGTGCCAGTAGTGTAACCGGGACAGGTCCGTACGAGCAGTACTTC. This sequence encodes CASSVTGTGPYEQYF. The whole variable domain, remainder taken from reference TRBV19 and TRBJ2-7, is DGGITQSPKYLFRKEGQNVTLSCEQNLNHDAMYWYRQDPGQGLRLIYYSQIVNDFQKGDIAEGYSVSREKKESFPLTVTSAQKNPTAFYLCASSVTGTGPYEQYFGPGTRLTVT.